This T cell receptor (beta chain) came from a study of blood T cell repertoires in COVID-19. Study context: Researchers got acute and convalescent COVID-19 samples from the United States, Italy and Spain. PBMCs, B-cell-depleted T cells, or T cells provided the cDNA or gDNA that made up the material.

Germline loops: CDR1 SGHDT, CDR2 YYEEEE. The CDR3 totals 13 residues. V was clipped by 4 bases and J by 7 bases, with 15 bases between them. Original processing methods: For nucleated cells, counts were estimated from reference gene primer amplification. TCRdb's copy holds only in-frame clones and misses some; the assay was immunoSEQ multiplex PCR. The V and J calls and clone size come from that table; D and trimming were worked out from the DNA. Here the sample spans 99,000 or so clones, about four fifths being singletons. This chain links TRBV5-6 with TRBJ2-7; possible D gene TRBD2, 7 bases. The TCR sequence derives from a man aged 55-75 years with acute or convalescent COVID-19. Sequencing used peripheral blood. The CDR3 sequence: CASSLFGGPEQYF. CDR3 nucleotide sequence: TGTGCCAGCAGCCTGTTCGGGGGGCCTGAGCAGTACTTC.